Below are 22 T cell receptor beta chains sequenced from a single sample in a study of tumor-infiltrating lymphocytes in primary liver carcinoma. Unsorted whole blood supplied the RNA, and germline DNA was extracted too. From around 0.5 ug of total RNA, TCR beta-specific cDNA was reverse-transcribed using a constant-region primer. Nested multiplex PCR, run for three rounds with slightly modified ARM-PCR, yielded TCR beta libraries. The two initial PCR rounds, roughly 9 cycles each, used TRBV1-TRBV30 forward and C-beta reverse primers. TCRdb used MiXCR to reprocess the multiplex PCR reads, holding one entry per CDR3 protein. The data show approximately 340,000 distinct CDR3 sequences, around three fifths seen once. Sequencing was carried out using peripheral blood. The receptors originated from a man between 35 and 55 years old with primary liver carcinoma and hepatitis B virus infection.

The sample holds one count of this clonotype. One junction end does not reproduce the germline sequence, and a read error may be involved. The rearrangement uses TRBV11-2 and TRBJ2-3; D is uncertain. This CDR3 spans 15 amino acids. Germline CDR1 reads SGHAT; CDR2 reads FQNNGV. CDR3 loop: CASSLDRASGDTQYF. The CDR3, as DNA: TGTGCAAGCAGCTTAGATCGGGCCTCTGGCGATACGCAGTATTTT.

This clonotype was recorded many times. In DNA form, the CDR3 reads TGTGCCAGCAGCTTTAATGGAGTTGAATCCTACAATGAGCAGTTCTTC. It encodes CASSFNGVESYNEQFF. The chain uses TRBV11-3 and TRBJ2-1; D is ambiguous. There are 16 residues in the CDR3. Germline CDR1 SGHNT, CDR2 YENEEA. Trimming removed 3 bases at V and 1 base at J, with 13 bases between.

Of note for this clonotype: This likely comes from a read error, as the CDR3 has no conserved phenylalanine or tryptophan at its end. This chain connects TRBV10-3 to TRBJ2-3; weak D call: TRBD2 (6 bases). Germline assignment: CDR1 ENHRY and CDR2 SYGVKD. CDR3 length: 15 residues. Trimming left V 4 bases short and J 3 bases short, with 14 bases between. The CDR3 loop is CAISGAEEGTDTQYL. The CDR3 bases are TGTGCCATCAGTGGGGCGGAGGAGGGTACAGATACGCAGTATCTT.

Notes on this clonotype: At one boundary the junction diverges from the germline segment, which might be a read error. The chain is built from TRBV11-1 and TRBJ1-5; D uncertain. The germline CDR1 and CDR2 sequences are SGHAT and FQDESV (reference sequence). This CDR3 is 13 amino acids long. For the CDR3, the DNA is TGTGCCAGCAGCTTAGCTCCGGATCAGCCCCAGAACTTT. Amino acids: CASSLAPDQPQNF.

To note about this clonotype: A much larger clonotype is one base distant, so this may be a read error. The chain combines TRBV4-3 with TRBJ2-3; possibly TRBD2 for D (5 bases). V was clipped by 3 bases and J by 2 bases, with 21 bases between them. The CDR3 has 18 residues. Per germline, CDR1 LGHNA and CDR2 YSLEER. CDR3 amino acids: CASSQDFGIASSTDTQYF. The CDR3 bases are TGCGCCAGCAGCCAGGACTTCGGGATAGCATCTTCCACAGATACGCAGTATTTT.

The rearrangement links TRBV29-1 to TRBJ2-1; D remains ambiguous. V was clipped by 1 base and J by 3 bases, with 7 bases between them. The CDR3 covers 13 residues. The germline CDR1 and CDR2 sequences are SQVTM and ANQGSEA. The CDR3 DNA reads as TGCAGCGTTGAAGGTACTGACTACAATGAGCAGTTCTTC. This codes for CSVEGTDYNEQFF.

This clonotype was recorded at least ten times. The chain employs TRBV10-3 and TRBJ2-3; 7 nucleotides match TRBD2. The germline gives CDR1 ENHRY, CDR2 SYGVKD. Trimming took 2 bases from V and 3 from J; bases not matched to a gene: 2. There are 14 residues in the CDR3. This CDR3 reads CAISEAGETDTQYF. The CDR3 nucleotides are TGTGCCATCAGTGAGGCGGGAGAGACAGATACGCAGTATTTT.

Comments on this clonotype: It may be a read error: a sequence one base away is much more abundant. This sequence joins TRBV24-1 and TRBJ2-2, with D possibly called TRBD1 or TRBD2 (6 bases each). CDR3 length: 15 amino acids. Germline V gene data show CDR1 as KGHDR and CDR2 as SFDVKD. Trimming pared 2 bases from V and 5 bases from J, leaving 11 bases between. For the CDR3, the DNA is TGTGCCACCAGTGATTACGGAGGGGGTACCGGGGAGCTGTTTTTT. Translating gives CATSDYGGGTGELFF.

Comments on this clonotype: One junction end disagrees with the germline gene, perhaps due to a read error. V is TRBV11-2 and J is TRBJ1-4; 11 nucleotides line up with TRBD1. The V gene's germline CDR1 is SGHAT and CDR2 FQNNGV. The CDR3 contains 17 residues. The CDR3 region is CTSSLVRGQGAREKLFF. CDR3 nucleotide sequence: TGTACCAGCAGCTTAGTCAGAGGACAGGGGGCACGGGAAAAACTGTTTTTT.

Regarding this clonotype: The conserved closing phenylalanine or tryptophan is absent in this CDR3, likely reflecting a read error. V usage is TRBV30 and J usage is TRBJ2-3; 9 nucleotides match TRBD1. Germline CDR1 is GTSNPN and CDR2 is SVGIG (reference sequence). The CDR3 spans 14 residues. Unmatched junction bases numbered 6, after V lost 2 bases and J lost 6 bases. CDR3 loop: CAWSHRGLMDTQYI. CDR3 DNA sequence: TGTGCCTGGAGTCACAGGGGGCTGATGGATACGCAGTATATT.

Concerning this clonotype: One end of the junction fails to match germline, which may point to a read error. The J gene is TRBJ2-7, the V gene TRBV4-1; maybe TRBD2 (7 bases). The CDR3 extends over 13 amino acids. The V gene's germline CDR1 is MGHRA and CDR2 YSYEKL. DNA of the CDR3: TGCTCCAGTGGGAGGGGGGACCTCTACGAGCAGTACTTC. Its translation: CSSGRGDLYEQYF.

This rearrangement joins TRBV11-2 to TRBJ1-4; D might be TRBD1 (6 bases). Trimming cost V 5 bases and J 8 bases, with 18 bases left between them. The length of the CDR3 is 15 residues. The germline V gene encodes CDR1 SGHAT and CDR2 FQNNGV. The CDR3 is CASSPGPGGGEKLFF. The CDR3 DNA reads as TGTGCCAGCAGCCCCGGTCCGGGGGGCGGGGAAAAACTGTTTTTT. The full variable domain, its missing parts supplied by reference TRBV11-2 and TRBJ1-4, is EAGVAQSPRYKIIEKRQSVAFWCNPISGHATLYWYQQILGQGPKLLIQFQNNGVVDDSQLPKDRFSAERLKGVDSTLKIQPAKLEDSAVYLCASSPGPGGGEKLFFGSGTQLSVL.

The chain combines TRBV6-6 with TRBJ2-1; the D is unclear. The V and J ends lost 11 bases and 8 bases respectively, with 22 bases between them. CDR3 length: 14 amino acids. Looked up from germline, CDR1 is MNHNY and CDR2 is SVGAGI (reference sequence). CDR3 DNA: TGTGCCGCCATGACCGGCCTGGGTGGGCATGAGCAGTTCTTC. Translated, it gives CAAMTGLGGHEQFF.

On this clonotype: One base away lies a much larger clone, so this may be a sequencing read error. V and J are TRBV6-2 or TRBV6-3 and TRBJ2-3; a possible D gene is TRBD1 (6 bases). The germline V and J ends were trimmed by 10 bases and 0 bases, with 11 bases remaining between them. Germline CDR1 is MNHEY and CDR2 is SVGEGT. The CDR3 has 13 amino acids. CDR3 bases: TGTGCCATCAGGGGCGGGAGCACAGATACGCAGTATTTT. Translation: CAIRGGSTDTQYF.

This clonotype was found once. A much bigger clone sits one base away, suggesting this may be a read error. The V gene is TRBV6-8, the J gene TRBJ2-2; D is uncertain. Germline CDR1 reads MNHGY; CDR2 reads SAAAGT. With 9 bases removed from V and 4 bases from J, the gap between germline ends came to 18 bases. The CDR3 contains 15 residues. CDR3 coding DNA: TGTGCCAGGAGCTCCCATGGACCGGGCACCGGGGAGCTGTTTTTT. Protein sequence: CARSSHGPGTGELFF.

The chain recombines TRBV5-1 with TRBJ1-1; D ambiguous. Deletions cut 1 base from V and 1 base from J, with 8 bases between. This CDR3 is 14 amino acids long. Germline assignment: CDR1 SGHRS and CDR2 YFSETQ. The CDR3 loop reads CASSLLPGNTEAFF. The CDR3 bases are TGCGCCAGCAGCTTGTTGCCGGGGAACACTGAAGCTTTCTTT.

In regard to this clonotype: The junction differs from germline at one of its ends, possibly a read error. V and J are TRBV2 and TRBJ2-3; perhaps D is TRBD1 or TRBD2 (7 bases each). The CDR3 is 12 residues long. The germline CDR1 and CDR2 sequences are SNHLY and FYNNEI. CDR3 in DNA: TGTACCAGCAGGAGCCAGGGGGGGACGCAGTATTTT. Translation: CTSRSQGGTQYF.

Regarding this clonotype: One end of the junction fails to match germline, which may point to a read error. This rearrangement joins TRBV11-2 to TRBJ2-1; D is possibly TRBD2 (5 bases). The CDR3 has 17 amino acids. Germline CDR1 is SGHAT and CDR2 is FQNNGV. The CDR3 DNA reads as TGTACCAGCGGCTTATACGCGGCGGTGAGTTCCTACAATGAGCAGTTCTTC. It codes for CTSGLYAAVSSYNEQFF.

As for this clonotype: One junction end does not reproduce the germline sequence, and a read error may be involved. The V gene is TRBV5-1, the J gene TRBJ2-1, with D hard to call. This CDR3 region has 15 residues. Per germline, CDR1 SGHRS and CDR2 YFSETQ. CDR3 amino acids: CVSSFPTRLYNEQFF. The CDR3 nucleotides read TGCGTCAGCAGCTTCCCCACAAGGCTCTACAATGAGCAGTTCTTC.

This chain connects TRBV11-1 to TRBJ2-7, with TRBD1 matching over 8 bases. The CDR3 consists of 15 residues. Trimming removed 5 bases from V and 10 bases from J; junction bases left unmatched: 16. Germline CDR1 reads SGHAT; CDR2 reads FQDESV (reference sequence). CDR3 bases: TGTGCCAGCAGCCTCCCCAGGACAGGGTCCTGCGATCAGTACTTC. This gives the protein CASSLPRTGSCDQYF.

This clonotype was recorded at least ten times. The gene calls are TRBV4-1 and TRBJ1-2, with 8 bases aligning to TRBD1. The CDR3 consists of 16 residues. The germline V gene encodes CDR1 MGHRA and CDR2 YSYEKL. V shed 0 bases and J 4 bases; nucleotides not matched to a gene: 7. The CDR3: CASSQDPGQGGYGYTF. The CDR3 DNA is TGCGCCAGCAGCCAAGACCCAGGACAGGGCGGCTATGGCTACACCTTC.

A remark on this clonotype: Its ends do not fully match the called genes, so a read error is possible. V is TRBV12-3 or TRBV12-4 and J is TRBJ2-5; D perhaps matches TRBD1 (5 bases). The CDR3 length is 13 residues. The CDR3 bases are TGTACCAGCAGTTTAGCAGGGATAGAGACCCAGTACTTC. Translated, it gives CTSSLAGIETQYF.